This TCR beta chain was observed in a study of radiation and T cells in renal cell carcinoma. Study-level findings and limits: Compared with controls, irradiated tumors showed greater TCR clonality.

Documented treatment: 15 Gy SBRT to primary tumor, nephrectomy 4 weeks later. Some clones are missing from TCRdb's copy, which holds only in-frame ones; the method was immunoSEQ multiplex PCR. The profile covers fewer than 20,000 clones, with 45% to 70% appearing a single time and about 12% taken by the ten largest. On this clone itself: Its antigen is unidentified.

In germline, CDR1 is MNHEY, CDR2 SVGAGI. Trimming removed 6 bases at V and 1 base at J, with 12 bases between. This CDR3 region has 14 residues. The sequencing used tumor tissue, collected from a patient whose treatment included radiotherapy and nephrectomy. The chain recombines TRBV6-5 with TRBJ1-2, with D possibly matching TRBD1 (6 bases). This receptor was identified in a man in his fifties with renal cell carcinoma. The CDR3 is CASRSGTYNYGYTF. CDR3 nucleotides: TGTGCCAGCAGATCCGGGACATATAACTATGGCTACACCTTC.